This is a list of T cell receptor beta chains from one sample in a study of spatial heterogeneity in lung cancer. One entry per CDR3 protein, called by TCRdb with MiXCR from the 5' RACE reads. Found here are tens of thousands of distinct CDR3 sequences, roughly 15% of them singletons; the top ten hold 6.5% to 7.5%. The material sequenced was PBMCs, taken at surgery. These TCRs come from a male donor with early-stage non-small cell lung cancer. Both conserved end residues are part of each CDR3. A D gene is named only where the DNA matches it firmly. Rows give clone size only sometimes, using once, few, many, or a class for an expanded clone.

j_call d_call clone_size v_call cdr3_nt cdr3_aa
TRBJ2-1 . many TRBV27 TGTGCCAGCAGTTTATCTGTTTGGAGCTCCTACAATGAGCAGTTCTTC CASSLSVWSSYNEQFF
TRBJ2-7 . many TRBV5-1 TGCGCCAGCAGCTTGGAGCAGTCGAGTCCGTCCTACGAGCAGTACTTC CASSLEQSSPSYEQYF
TRBJ1-5 . few TRBV30 TGTGCCTGGAGCAGGGCGGGTCAGCCCCAGCATTTT CAWSRAGQPQHF
TRBJ2-5 . few TRBV15 TGTGCCACCAGCAGATCAGGGGGGGAGACCCAGTACTTC CATSRSGGETQYF
TRBJ2-2 TRBD2 many TRBV29-1 TGCAGCGGAAGACTAGCGGGAGGAACCGGGGAGCTGTTTTTT CSGRLAGGTGELFF
TRBJ2-3 TRBD2 many TRBV27 TGTGCCAGCTCCACGGGGGGAGATACGCAGTATTTT CASSTGGDTQYF
TRBJ2-1 TRBD2 many TRBV5-1 TGCGCCAGCAGCTTGGAGGGGTTAGCGGGAGCAGCCTACAATGAGCAGTTCTTC CASSLEGLAGAAYNEQFF
TRBJ2-7 . . TRBV7-9 TGTGCCAGCAGCTTCCAAGGCCCTTCCCTCGAGCAGTACTTC CASSFQGPSLEQYF
TRBJ2-1 . . TRBV5-1 TGCGCCAGCAGCTTATCGGACTTAACGAATGAGCAGTTCTTC CASSLSDLTNEQFF
TRBJ2-3 . few TRBV7-8 TGTGCCAGCAGCTTACTCAGGGGCATCACAGATACGCAGTATTTT CASSLLRGITDTQYF
TRBJ1-4 . many TRBV5-1 TGCGCCAGCAGCCCAGCCGGGACCGCAGAAAAACTGTTTTTT CASSPAGTAEKLFF
TRBJ2-3 TRBD1 . TRBV19 TGTGCCAGTAGTATCGGGACAGGGGTCACAGATACGCAGTATTTT CASSIGTGVTDTQYF
TRBJ2-3 . many TRBV5-1 TGCGCCAGCAGCTTGTCCGACTCCACAGATACGCAGTATTTT CASSLSDSTDTQYF
TRBJ1-5 . . TRBV12-3/TRBV12-4 TGTGCCAGCAGTTTAGTTGGAAGTCAGCCCCAGCATTTT CASSLVGSQPQHF
TRBJ2-1 . many TRBV10-3 TGTGCCACCACTTACGGGACTCCCACCAATGAGCAGTTCTTC CATTYGTPTNEQFF
TRBJ2-1 TRBD1 . TRBV6-1 TGTGCCAGCAGTTGGGAGACAGGGGCCTACAATGAGCAGTTCTTC CASSWETGAYNEQFF
TRBJ2-3 . many TRBV20-1 TGCAGTGCTACCCACCTTCAGGGGGGTAGCACAGATACGCAGTATTTT CSATHLQGGSTDTQYF
TRBJ1-5 . few TRBV20-1 TGCAGTGCTAGAGATAGTATTAAGGCAGGAGGCAATCAGCCCCAGCATTTT CSARDSIKAGGNQPQHF
TRBJ1-1 TRBD1 few TRBV7-3 TGTGCCAGCAGCGCCCAACAGGGGTTGAGCACTGAAGCTTTCTTT CASSAQQGLSTEAFF
TRBJ1-2 . . TRBV7-9 TGTGCCAGCAGCTTATTAGACCAGTCCTTACATGGCTACACCTTC CASSLLDQSLHGYTF